This T cell receptor beta chain was retrieved from a study of cytomegalovirus exposure and HLA in healthy donors. This PCR relied on a set of 60 Vbeta primers and 13 Jbeta primers. Clones were sequenced by immunoSEQ multiplex PCR, and TCRdb holds only the in-frame ones, with some missing. The sample holds more than 40,000 clones, around 85% seen once. The CDR3 runs 14 residues. Trimming cost V 9 bases and J 0 bases, with 9 bases left between them. CDR1 and CDR2 (germline): LNHDA, SQIVND (reference sequence). The rearrangement links TRBV19 to TRBJ2-6; TRBD1 is a possible D gene (6 bases). This TCR came from a man aged 50-59 years in good health and CMV-seronegative. The sample comprised PBMCs. CDR3 amino acids: CASSGVSGANVLTF. The CDR3, as DNA: TGTGCCAGCTCAGGGGTCTCTGGGGCCAACGTCCTGACTTTC.